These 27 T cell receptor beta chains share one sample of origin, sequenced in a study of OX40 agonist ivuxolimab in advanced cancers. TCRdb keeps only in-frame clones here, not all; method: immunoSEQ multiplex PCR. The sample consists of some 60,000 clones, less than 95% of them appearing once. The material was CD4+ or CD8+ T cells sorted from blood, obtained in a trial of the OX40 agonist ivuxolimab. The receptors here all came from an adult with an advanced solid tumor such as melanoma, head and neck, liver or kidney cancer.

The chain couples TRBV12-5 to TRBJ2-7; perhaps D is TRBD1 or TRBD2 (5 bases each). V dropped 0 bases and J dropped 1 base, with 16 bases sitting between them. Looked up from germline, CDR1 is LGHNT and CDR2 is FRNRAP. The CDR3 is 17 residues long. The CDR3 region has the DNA TGTGCTAGTGGTTTGGTACTAGGGCAGGGCCCTTCCTACGAGCAGTACTTC. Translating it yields CASGLVLGQGPSYEQYF.

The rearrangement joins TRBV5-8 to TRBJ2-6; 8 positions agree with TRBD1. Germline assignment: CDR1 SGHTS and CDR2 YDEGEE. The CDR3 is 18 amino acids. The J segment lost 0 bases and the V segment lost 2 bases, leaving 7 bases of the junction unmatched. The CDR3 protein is CASSFDRGGYSGANVLTF. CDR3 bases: TGTGCCAGCAGCTTTGACAGGGGTGGTTACTCTGGGGCCAACGTCCTGACTTTC.

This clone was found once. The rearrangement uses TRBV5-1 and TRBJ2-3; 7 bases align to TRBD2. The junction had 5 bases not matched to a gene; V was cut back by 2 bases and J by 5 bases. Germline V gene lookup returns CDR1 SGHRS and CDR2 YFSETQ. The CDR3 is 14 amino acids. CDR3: CASSFGTIGDTQYF. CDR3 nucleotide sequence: TGCGCCAGCAGCTTTGGGACTATAGGAGATACGCAGTATTTT.

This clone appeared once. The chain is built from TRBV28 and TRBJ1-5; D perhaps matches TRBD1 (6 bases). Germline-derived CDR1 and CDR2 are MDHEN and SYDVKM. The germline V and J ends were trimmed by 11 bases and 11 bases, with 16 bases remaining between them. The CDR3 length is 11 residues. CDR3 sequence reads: CACARGEAQHF. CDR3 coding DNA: TGTGCCTGCGCCAGGGGTGAGGCCCAGCATTTT.

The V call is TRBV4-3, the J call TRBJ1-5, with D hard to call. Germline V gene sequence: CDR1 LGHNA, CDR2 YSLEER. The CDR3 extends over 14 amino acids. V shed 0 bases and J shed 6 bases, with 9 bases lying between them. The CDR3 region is CASSQDMGFQPQHF. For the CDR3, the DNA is TGCGCCAGCAGCCAAGATATGGGTTTTCAGCCCCAGCATTTT.

CDR3 sequence: CASKKMIASTGELFF. For the CDR3, the DNA is TGTGCCAGTAAAAAAATGATAGCGTCTACCGGGGAGCTGTTTTTT. The gene calls are TRBV19 and TRBJ2-2; maybe TRBD2 (5 bases). Germline V gene data show CDR1 as LNHDA and CDR2 as SQIVND (reference sequence). V gave up 7 bases and J gave up 5 bases, with 17 bases separating them. The CDR3 totals 15 residues.

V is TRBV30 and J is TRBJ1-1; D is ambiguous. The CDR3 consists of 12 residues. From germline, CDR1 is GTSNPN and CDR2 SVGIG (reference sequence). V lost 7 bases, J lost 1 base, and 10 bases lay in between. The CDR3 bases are TGTGCCTTTCGGGCAGGGAACACTGAAGCTTTCTTT. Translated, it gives CAFRAGNTEAFF.

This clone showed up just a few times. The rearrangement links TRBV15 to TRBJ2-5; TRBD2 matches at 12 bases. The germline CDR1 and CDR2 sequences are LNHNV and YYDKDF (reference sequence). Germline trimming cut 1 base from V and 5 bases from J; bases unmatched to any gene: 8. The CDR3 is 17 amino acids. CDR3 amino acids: CATSRVSRLAGVETQYF. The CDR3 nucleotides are TGTGCCACCAGCAGAGTTAGCCGACTAGCGGGAGTTGAGACCCAGTACTTC.

CDR3 DNA sequence: TGTGCCAGCAGCGGTCGGGAACGTGCAGATACGCAGTATTTT. Its protein is CASSGRERADTQYF. The chain combines TRBV9 with TRBJ2-3, with a tentative D call TRBD2 (5 bases). Germline assignment: CDR1 SGDLS and CDR2 YYNGEE. This CDR3 has 14 residues. Trimming shortened V by 3 bases and J by 4 bases, and 12 bases separated the two germline ends.

CDR3 sequence reads: CASSDRTGGDGYTF. In nucleotides, the CDR3 is TGTGCCAGCAGCGACCGGACGGGGGGAGATGGCTACACCTTC. The chain couples TRBV7-2 to TRBJ1-2; possibly TRBD1 for D (5 bases). Germline loops: CDR1 SGHTA, CDR2 FQGNSA. Trimming cost V 5 bases and J 6 bases, with 16 bases left between them. The CDR3 loop spans 14 amino acids.

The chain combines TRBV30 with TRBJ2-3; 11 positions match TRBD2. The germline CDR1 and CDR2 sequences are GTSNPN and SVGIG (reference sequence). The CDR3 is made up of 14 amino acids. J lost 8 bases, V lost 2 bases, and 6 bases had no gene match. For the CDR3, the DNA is TGTGCCTGGAGTTCTAGCGGGAGGAGGGGTACGCAGTATTTT. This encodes CAWSSSGRRGTQYF.

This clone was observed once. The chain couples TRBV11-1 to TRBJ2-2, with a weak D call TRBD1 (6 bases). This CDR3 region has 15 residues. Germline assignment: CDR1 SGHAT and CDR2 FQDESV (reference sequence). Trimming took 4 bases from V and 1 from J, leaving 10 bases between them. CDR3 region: CASSSTGLNTGELFF. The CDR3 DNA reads TGTGCCAGCAGCTCTACAGGGTTGAACACCGGGGAGCTGTTTTTT.

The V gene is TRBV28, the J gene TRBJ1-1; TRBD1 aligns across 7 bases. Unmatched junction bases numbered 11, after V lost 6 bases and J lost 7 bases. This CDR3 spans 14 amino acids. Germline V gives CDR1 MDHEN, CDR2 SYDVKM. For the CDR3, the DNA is TGTGCCAGCAGCCTCAGGGGGGAGGAACATGAAGCTTTCTTT. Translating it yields CASSLRGEEHEAFF. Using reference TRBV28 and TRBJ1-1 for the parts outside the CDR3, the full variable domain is DVKVTQSSRYLVKRTGEKVFLECVQDMDHENMFWYRQDPGLGLRLIYFSYDVKMKEKGDIPEGYSVSREKKERFSLILESASTNQTSMYLCASSLRGEEHEAFFGQGTRLTVV.

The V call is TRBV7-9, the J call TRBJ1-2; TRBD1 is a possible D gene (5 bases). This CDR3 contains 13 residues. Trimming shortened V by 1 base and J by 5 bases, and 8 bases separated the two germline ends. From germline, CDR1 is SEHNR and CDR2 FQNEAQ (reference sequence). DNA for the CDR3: TGTGCCAGCAGCTTAGTCGGGGGGTATGGCTACACCTTC. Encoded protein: CASSLVGGYGYTF. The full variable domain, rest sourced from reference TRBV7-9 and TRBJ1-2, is DTGVSQNPRHKITKRGQNVTFRCDPISEHNRLYWYRQTLGQGPEFLTYFQNEAQLEKSRLLSDRFSAERPKGSFSTLEIQRTEQGDSAMYLCASSLVGGYGYTFGSGTRLTVV.

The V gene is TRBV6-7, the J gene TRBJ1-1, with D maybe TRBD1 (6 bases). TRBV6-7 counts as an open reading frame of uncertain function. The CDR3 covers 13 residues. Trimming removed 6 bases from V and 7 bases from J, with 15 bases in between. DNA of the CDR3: TGTGCCAGCAGCCCAGGACAGAGTTTTGAAGCTTTCTTT. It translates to CASSPGQSFEAFF.

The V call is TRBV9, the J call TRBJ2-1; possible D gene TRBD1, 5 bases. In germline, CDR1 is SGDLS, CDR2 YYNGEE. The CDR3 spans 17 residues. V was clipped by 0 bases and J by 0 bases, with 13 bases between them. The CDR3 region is CASSVAADRGSYNEQFF. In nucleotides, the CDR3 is TGTGCCAGCAGCGTAGCTGCTGACAGAGGCTCCTACAATGAGCAGTTCTTC. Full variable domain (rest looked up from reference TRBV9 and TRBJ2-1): DSGVTQTPKHLITATGQRVTLRCSPRSGDLSVYWYQQSLDQGLQFLIQYYNGEERAKGNILERFSAQQFPDLHSELNLSSLELGDSALYFCASSVAADRGSYNEQFFGPGTRLTVL.

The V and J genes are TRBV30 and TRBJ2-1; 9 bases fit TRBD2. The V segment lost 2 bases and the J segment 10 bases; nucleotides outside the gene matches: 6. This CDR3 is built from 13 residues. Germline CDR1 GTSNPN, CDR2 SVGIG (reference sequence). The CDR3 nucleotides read TGTGCCTGGAGTCATCCTAGCGGGGCAGAGCAGTTCTTC. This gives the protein CAWSHPSGAEQFF.

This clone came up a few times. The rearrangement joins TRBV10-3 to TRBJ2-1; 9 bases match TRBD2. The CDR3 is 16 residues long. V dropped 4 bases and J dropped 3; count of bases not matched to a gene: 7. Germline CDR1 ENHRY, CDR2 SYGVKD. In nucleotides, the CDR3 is TGTGCCATCAGTGCATCTAGCGGGACCTACTACAATGAGCAGTTCTTC. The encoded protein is CAISASSGTYYNEQFF.

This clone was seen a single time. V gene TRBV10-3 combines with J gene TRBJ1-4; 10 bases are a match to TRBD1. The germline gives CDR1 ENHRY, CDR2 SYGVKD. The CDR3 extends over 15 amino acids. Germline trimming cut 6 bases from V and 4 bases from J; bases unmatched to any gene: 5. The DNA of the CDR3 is TGTGCCATCAGGGCGGGACAGGGGAATAATGAAAAACTGTTTTTT. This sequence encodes CAIRAGQGNNEKLFF.

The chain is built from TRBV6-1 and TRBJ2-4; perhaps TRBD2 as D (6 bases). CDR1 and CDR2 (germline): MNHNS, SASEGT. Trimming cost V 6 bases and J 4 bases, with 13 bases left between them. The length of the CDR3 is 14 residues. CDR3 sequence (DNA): TGTGCCAGCAGGTCTAAGGAGGGGAAAAACATTCAGTACTTC. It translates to CASRSKEGKNIQYF.

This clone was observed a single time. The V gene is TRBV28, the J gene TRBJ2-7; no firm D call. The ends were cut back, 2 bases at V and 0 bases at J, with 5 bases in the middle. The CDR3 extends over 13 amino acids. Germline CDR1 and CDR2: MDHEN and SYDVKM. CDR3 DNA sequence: TGTGCCAGCAGTTTAGCCCACTCCTACGAGCAGTACTTC. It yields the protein CASSLAHSYEQYF.

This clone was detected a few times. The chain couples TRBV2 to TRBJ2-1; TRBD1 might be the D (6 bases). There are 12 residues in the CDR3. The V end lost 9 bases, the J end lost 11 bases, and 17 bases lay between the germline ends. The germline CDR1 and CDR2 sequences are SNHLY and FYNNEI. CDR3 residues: CASSTGSRQQFF. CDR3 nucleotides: TGTGCCAGTTCCACAGGGTCCCGGCAGCAGTTCTTC.

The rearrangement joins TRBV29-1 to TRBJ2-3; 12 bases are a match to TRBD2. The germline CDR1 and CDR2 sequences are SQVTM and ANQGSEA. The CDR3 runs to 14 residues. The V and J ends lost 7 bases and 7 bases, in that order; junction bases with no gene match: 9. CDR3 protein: CSARRLAGVYTQYF. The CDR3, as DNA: TGCAGCGCCCGGCGACTAGCGGGAGTGTATACGCAGTATTTT.

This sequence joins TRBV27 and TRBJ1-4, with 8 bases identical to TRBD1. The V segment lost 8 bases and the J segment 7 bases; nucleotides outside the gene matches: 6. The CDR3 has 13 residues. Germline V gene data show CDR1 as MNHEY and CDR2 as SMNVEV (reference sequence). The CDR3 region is CASPGQGGEKLFF. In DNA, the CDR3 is TGTGCCAGCCCCGGACAGGGAGGTGAAAAACTGTTTTTT.

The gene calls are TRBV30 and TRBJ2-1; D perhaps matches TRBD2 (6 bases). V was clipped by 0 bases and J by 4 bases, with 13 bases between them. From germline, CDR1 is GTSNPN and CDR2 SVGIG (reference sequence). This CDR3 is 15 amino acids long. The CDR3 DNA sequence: TGTGCCTGGAGTGTAGAGGAGGGCCGGTACAATGAGCAGTTCTTC. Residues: CAWSVEEGRYNEQFF.

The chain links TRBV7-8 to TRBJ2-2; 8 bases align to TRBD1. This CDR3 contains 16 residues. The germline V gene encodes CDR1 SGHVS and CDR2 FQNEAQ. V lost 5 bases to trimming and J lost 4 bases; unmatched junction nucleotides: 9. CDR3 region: CASSPRGLLGTGELFF. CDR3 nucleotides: TGTGCCAGCAGCCCCAGGGGGCTTCTTGGCACCGGGGAGCTGTTTTTT.

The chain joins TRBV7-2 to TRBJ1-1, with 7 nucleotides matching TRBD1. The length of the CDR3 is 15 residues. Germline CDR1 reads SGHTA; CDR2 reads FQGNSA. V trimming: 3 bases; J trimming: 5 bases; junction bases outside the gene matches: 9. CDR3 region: CASSLPRDSGTEAFF. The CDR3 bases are TGTGCCAGCAGCTTGCCCCGGGACAGTGGGACTGAAGCTTTCTTT.